These T cell receptor beta chains were read from a single sample in a study of blood T cell repertoires in COVID-19. The protocol was immunoSEQ multiplex PCR, while the TCRdb copy is restricted to in-frame clones and leaves out a portion. The sample shows 90,000 to 120,000 clones, 80% to 90% of them seen only once. Source material: peripheral blood. The origin of the receptors is a human donor in a cohort sampled during active COVID-19. Each CDR3 is given with its conserved first and last residue. Expanded clones get a size class; other rows say once, few or many, or leave the size out.

V gene,clone size,J gene,CDR3 protein
TRBV2,NA,TRBJ1-3,CASSQPGQAGNTIYF
TRBV10-2,once,TRBJ1-4,CASRGGLDEKLFF
TRBV14,NA,TRBJ2-3,CASSQVIDRNTDTQYF
TRBV11-2,once,TRBJ2-1,CASSLEGQGAYNEQFF
TRBV5-1,NA,TRBJ1-1,CASSLEDRGPNTEAFF
TRBV23-1,NA,TRBJ2-2,CASSQSPGKGANTGELFF
TRBV7-6,NA,TRBJ2-2,CASSLSGSRTGELFF
TRBV28,NA,TRBJ1-2,CASSLSGVDGYTF
TRBV9,NA,TRBJ2-7,CASSANSRTGTYEQYF
TRBV2,few,TRBJ1-6,CASSEVVGELDKLGLLHF
TRBV6-5,few,TRBJ1-2,CASSSYVQNYGYTF
TRBV9,NA,TRBJ2-1,CASSHPHTAGRTNEQFF
TRBV28,NA,TRBJ1-2,CASSSLDRSYGYTF
TRBV19,NA,TRBJ1-6,CASSGATGGNSPLHF
TRBV11-3,NA,TRBJ2-3,CASSPGGSAVTDTQYF
TRBV27,NA,TRBJ1-2,CASMGAPNYGYTF
TRBV2,NA,TRBJ1-5,CASSEEGTSNQPQHF
TRBV6-5,NA,TRBJ1-5,CASSYAQDSNQPQHF
TRBV11-2,once,TRBJ2-5,CASSLGGTTSGLYQETQYF
TRBV28,NA,TRBJ2-2,CASSLSLALTGELFF
TRBV5-5,NA,TRBJ2-5,CASSFVTSGGLKRETQYF
TRBV4-1,NA,TRBJ2-1,CASVGAYGGGSYNEQFF
TRBV5-1,NA,TRBJ2-1,CASRTSGEVNEQFF
TRBV7-2,NA,TRBJ2-3,CASSFGVAGTDTQYF
TRBV5-6,NA,TRBJ2-5,CASSGPGLAGGPLQETQYF
TRBV9,NA,TRBJ2-1,CASTGGDYTYNEQFF
TRBV18,NA,TRBJ2-2,CASSPDSGELFF
TRBV6-1,NA,TRBJ2-3,CASSEKRTSGTDTQYF
TRBV6-5,once,TRBJ2-1,CASGLAGGLYEQFF
TRBV29-1,NA,TRBJ1-1,CSAVTTWEAFF
TRBV3-1/TRBV3-2,NA,TRBJ2-2,CASSEGTNTGELFF